The source of this T cell receptor (beta chain) is a study of cytomegalovirus exposure and HLA in healthy donors. With respect to this clone: Its antigen is as yet unknown.

Amplification used 60 Vbeta primers and 13 Jbeta primers. Assay used: immunoSEQ multiplex PCR; TCRdb lists only in-frame clones, some missing. The repertoire holds 130,000 or so clones, with more than 8% as singletons. General study findings and limits: Associated with cytomegalovirus, according to the listing, were approximately 160 TCR beta chains.

The CDR3 extends over 15 amino acids. V dropped 0 bases and J dropped 2 bases, with 9 bases sitting between them. Germline V gene lookup returns CDR1 SGHRS and CDR2 YFSETQ. The chain combines TRBV5-1 with TRBJ2-1; D is undetermined. This clonotype was sampled from a man aged 40-49 years in good health and CMV-seronegative. The specimen sequenced was PBMCs. The CDR3 spells CASSLGDTPYNEQFF. DNA for the CDR3: TGCGCCAGCAGCTTGGGTGACACCCCCTACAATGAGCAGTTCTTC.